This T cell receptor beta chain stems from a study of identical twins. TCRdb independently ran MiXCR on the 5' RACE reads; one entry per CDR3 protein. The sample consists of 1,800,000 or so distinct CDR3 sequences, under 35% of them appearing once. With respect to this clonotype: Antigen: not known.

Germline-derived CDR1 and CDR2 are MNHNS and SASEGT. V was clipped by 8 bases and J by 4 bases, with 9 bases between them. The CDR3 consists of 12 residues. General observations from the study: Cord blood's abundant beta clonotypes had fewer insertions, unlike memory repertoires. Zero-insertion results could be subject to partial confounding by invariant MAIT and iNKT cells. Twin pairs had excess sharing that was weaker in beta out-of-frame sequences. The analysis was cross-sectional rather than longitudinal within donors.

This sequence originates from a newborn girl in good health. The sequencing input was cord blood. This sequence joins TRBV6-1 and TRBJ1-5; maybe TRBD1 (5 bases). The DNA for the CDR3 is TGTGCCAGCGGGGGAGTAAATCAGCCCCAGCATTTT. It is translated as CASGGVNQPQHF.